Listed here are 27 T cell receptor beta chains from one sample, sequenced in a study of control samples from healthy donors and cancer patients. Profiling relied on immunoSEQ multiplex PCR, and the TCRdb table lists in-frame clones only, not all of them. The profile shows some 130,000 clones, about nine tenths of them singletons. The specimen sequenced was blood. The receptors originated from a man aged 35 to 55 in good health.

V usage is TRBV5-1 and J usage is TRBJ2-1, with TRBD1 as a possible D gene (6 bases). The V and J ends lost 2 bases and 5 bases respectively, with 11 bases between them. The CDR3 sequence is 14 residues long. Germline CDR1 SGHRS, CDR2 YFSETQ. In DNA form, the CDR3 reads TGCGCCAGCAGCTTAGGGACATCAGACAATGAGCAGTTCTTC. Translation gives CASSLGTSDNEQFF.

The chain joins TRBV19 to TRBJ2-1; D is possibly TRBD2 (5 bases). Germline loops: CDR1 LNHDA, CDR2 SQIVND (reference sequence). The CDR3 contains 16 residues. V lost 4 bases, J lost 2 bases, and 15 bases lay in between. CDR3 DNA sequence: TGTGCCAGTAGTACTAGAGGGCAGGCTCCCTACAATGAGCAGTTCTTC. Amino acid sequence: CASSTRGQAPYNEQFF.

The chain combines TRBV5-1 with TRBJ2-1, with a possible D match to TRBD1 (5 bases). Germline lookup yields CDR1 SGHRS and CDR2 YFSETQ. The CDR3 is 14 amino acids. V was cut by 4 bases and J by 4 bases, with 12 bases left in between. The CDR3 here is CASSTDKLYNEQFF. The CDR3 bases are TGCGCCAGCAGCACGGACAAGCTATACAATGAGCAGTTCTTC.

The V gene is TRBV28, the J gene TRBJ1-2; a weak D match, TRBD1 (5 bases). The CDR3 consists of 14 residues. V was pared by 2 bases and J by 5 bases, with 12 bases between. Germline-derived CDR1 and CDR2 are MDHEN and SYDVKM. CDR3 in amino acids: CASSLQGPEYGYTF. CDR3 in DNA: TGTGCCAGCAGTTTACAGGGACCGGAGTATGGCTACACCTTC.

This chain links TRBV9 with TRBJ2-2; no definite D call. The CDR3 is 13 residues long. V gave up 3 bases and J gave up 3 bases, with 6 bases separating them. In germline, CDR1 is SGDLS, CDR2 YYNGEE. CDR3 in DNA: TGTGCCAGCAGCGGTCGGGACACCGGGGAGCTGTTTTTT. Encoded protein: CASSGRDTGELFF.

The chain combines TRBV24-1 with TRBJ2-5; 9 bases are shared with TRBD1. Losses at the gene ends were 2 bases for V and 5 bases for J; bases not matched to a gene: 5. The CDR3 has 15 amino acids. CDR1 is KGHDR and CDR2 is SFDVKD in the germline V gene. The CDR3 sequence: CATSDSGTGSETQYF. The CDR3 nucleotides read TGTGCCACCAGTGATTCCGGGACAGGGAGTGAGACCCAGTACTTC.

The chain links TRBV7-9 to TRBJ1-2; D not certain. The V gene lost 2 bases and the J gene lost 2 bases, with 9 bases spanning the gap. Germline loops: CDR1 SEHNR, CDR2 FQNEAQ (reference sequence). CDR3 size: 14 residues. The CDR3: CASSLSQSNYGYTF. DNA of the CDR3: TGTGCCAGCAGCTTATCCCAGTCCAACTATGGCTACACCTTC.

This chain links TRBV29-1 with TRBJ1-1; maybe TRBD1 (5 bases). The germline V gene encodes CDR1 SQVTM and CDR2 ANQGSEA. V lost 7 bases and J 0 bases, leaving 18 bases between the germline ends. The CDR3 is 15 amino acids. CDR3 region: CSASSMGGMNTEAFF. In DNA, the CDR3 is TGCAGCGCCTCATCGATGGGGGGAATGAACACTGAAGCTTTCTTT.

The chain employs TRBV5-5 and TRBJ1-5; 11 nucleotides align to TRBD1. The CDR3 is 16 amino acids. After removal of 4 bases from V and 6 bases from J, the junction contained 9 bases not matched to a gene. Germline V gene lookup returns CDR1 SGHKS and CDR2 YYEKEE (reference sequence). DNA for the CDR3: TGTGCCAGCAGCCCCCACGGACAGGGGGCTGGTCAGCCCCAGCATTTT. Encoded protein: CASSPHGQGAGQPQHF.

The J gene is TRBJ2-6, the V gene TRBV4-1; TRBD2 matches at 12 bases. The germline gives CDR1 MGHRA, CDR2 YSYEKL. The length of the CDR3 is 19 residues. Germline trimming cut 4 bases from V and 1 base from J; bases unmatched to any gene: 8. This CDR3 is CASSRNLAGGLSGANVLTF. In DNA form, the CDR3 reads TGCGCCAGCAGCCGAAATCTAGCGGGGGGGCTATCTGGGGCCAACGTCCTGACTTTC.

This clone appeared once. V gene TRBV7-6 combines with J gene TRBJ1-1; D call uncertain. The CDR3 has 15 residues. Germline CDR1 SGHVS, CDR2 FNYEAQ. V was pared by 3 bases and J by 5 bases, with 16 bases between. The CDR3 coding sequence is TGTGCCAGCAGCTTTCAGGAAGGTATAATAACTGAAGCTTTCTTT. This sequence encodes CASSFQEGIITEAFF.

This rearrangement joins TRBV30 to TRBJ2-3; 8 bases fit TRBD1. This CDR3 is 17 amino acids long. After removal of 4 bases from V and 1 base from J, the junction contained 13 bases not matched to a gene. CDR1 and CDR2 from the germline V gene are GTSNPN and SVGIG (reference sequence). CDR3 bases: TGTGCCTGGACTCGACCAACCTACAGGGGGGGCACAGATACGCAGTATTTT. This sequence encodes CAWTRPTYRGGTDTQYF.

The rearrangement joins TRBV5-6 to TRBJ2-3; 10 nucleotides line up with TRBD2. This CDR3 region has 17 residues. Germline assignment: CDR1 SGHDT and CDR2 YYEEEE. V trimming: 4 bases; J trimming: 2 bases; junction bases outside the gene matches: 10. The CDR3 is CASSGVAGGLITDTQYF. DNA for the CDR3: TGTGCCAGCAGCGGGGTAGCGGGGGGTCTTATCACAGATACGCAGTATTTT.

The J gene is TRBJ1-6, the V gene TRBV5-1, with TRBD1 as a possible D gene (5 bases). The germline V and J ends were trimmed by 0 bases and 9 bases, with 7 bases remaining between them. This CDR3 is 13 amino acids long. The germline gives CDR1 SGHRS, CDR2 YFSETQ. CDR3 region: CASSLDQGSPLHF. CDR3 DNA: TGCGCCAGCAGCTTGGATCAGGGTTCACCCCTCCACTTT.

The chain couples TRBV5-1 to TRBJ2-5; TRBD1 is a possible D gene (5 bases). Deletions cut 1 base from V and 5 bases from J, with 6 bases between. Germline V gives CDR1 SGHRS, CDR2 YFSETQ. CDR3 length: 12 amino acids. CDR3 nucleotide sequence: TGCGCCAGCAGCTTGCAGGGTGAGACCCAGTACTTC. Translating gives CASSLQGETQYF.

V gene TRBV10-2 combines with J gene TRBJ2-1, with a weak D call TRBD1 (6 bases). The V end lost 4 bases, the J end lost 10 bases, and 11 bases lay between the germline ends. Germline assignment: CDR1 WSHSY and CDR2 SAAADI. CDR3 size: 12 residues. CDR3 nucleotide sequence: TGCGCCAGCAGTGTAACTGACAGGGAGCAGTTCTTC. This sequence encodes CASSVTDREQFF.

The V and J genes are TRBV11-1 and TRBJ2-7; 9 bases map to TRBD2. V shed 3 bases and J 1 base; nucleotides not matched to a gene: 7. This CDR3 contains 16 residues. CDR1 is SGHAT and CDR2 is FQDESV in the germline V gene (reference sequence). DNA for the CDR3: TGTGCCAGCAGCTTCTCCGGGACTAGCCCTTCCTACGAGCAGTACTTC. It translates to CASSFSGTSPSYEQYF.

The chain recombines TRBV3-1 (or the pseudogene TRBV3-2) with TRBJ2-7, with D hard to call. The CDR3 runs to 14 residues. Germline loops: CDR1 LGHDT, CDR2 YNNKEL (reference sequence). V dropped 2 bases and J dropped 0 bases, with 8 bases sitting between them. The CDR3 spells CASSQLQNSYEQYF. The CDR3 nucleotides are TGTGCCAGCAGCCAACTACAGAACTCCTACGAGCAGTACTTC.

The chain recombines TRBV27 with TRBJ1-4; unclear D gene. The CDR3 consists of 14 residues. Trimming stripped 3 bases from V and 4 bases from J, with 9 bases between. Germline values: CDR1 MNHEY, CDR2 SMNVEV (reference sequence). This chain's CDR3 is CASSFGIDNEKLFF. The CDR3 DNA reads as TGTGCCAGCAGTTTTGGCATCGATAATGAAAAACTGTTTTTT. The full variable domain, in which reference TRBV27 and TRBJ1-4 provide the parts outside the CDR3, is EAQVTQNPRYLITVTGKKLTVTCSQNMNHEYMSWYRQDPGLGLRQIYYSMNVEVTDKGDVPEGYKVSRKEKRNFPLILESPSPNQTSLYFCASSFGIDNEKLFFGSGTQLSVL.

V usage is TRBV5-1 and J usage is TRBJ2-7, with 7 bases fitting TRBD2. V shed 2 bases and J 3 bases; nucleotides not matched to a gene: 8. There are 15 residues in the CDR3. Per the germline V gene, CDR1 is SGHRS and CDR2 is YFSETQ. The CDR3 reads CASSLRGDSNYEQYF. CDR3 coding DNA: TGCGCCAGCAGCTTACGGGGGGACTCTAACTACGAGCAGTACTTC.

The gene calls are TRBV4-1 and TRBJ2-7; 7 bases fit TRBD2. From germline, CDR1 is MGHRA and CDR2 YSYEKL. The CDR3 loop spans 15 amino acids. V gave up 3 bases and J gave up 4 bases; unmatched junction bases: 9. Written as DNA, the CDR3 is TGCGCCAGCAGCCAGGGGGAGGGCCCCGGATACGAGCAGTACTTC. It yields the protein CASSQGEGPGYEQYF.

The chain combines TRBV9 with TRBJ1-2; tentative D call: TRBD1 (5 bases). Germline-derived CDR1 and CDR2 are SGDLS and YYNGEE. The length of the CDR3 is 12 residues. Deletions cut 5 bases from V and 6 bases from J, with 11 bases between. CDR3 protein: CASRDLGDGYTF. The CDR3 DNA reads TGTGCCAGCAGAGACTTGGGGGATGGCTACACCTTC.

The CDR3 spells CASSYGTSLMIGGDTQYF. The CDR3 DNA follows: TGTGCCAGCAGTTACGGGACTAGCCTGATGATTGGGGGCGATACGCAGTATTTT. The V and J genes are TRBV6-2 or TRBV6-3 and TRBJ2-3; 9 bases align to TRBD2. The CDR3 runs to 18 residues. Germline lookup yields CDR1 MNHEY and CDR2 SVGEGT. Losses at the gene ends were 2 bases for V and 6 bases for J; bases not matched to a gene: 15.

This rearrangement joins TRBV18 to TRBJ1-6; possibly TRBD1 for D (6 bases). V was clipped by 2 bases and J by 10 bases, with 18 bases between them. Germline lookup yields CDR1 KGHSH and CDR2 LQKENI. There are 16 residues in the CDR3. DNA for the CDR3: TGTGCCAGCTCACCAATAACGGGGGAAGGGGGATCACCCCTCCACTTT. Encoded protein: CASSPITGEGGSPLHF.

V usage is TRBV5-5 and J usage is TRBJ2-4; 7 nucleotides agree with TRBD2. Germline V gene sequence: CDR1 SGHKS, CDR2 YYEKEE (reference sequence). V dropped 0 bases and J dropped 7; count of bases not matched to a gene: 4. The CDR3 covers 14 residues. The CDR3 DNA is TGTGCCAGCAGCTTGGCTTGGGGAGGGAACATTCAGTACTTC. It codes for CASSLAWGGNIQYF.

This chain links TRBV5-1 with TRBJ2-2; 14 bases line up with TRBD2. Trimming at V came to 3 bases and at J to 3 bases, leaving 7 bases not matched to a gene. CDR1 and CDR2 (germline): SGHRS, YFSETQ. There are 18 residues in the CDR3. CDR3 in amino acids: CASSSRLAGGPDTGELFF. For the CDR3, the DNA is TGCGCCAGCAGCTCACGACTAGCGGGGGGGCCGGACACCGGGGAGCTGTTTTTT.

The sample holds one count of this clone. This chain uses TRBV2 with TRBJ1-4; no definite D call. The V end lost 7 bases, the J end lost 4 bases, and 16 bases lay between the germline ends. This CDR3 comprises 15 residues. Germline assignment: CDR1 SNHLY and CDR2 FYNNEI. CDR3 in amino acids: CASNLQSYRNEKLFF. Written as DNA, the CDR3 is TGTGCCAGCAACCTACAGAGTTATCGTAATGAAAAACTGTTTTTT.